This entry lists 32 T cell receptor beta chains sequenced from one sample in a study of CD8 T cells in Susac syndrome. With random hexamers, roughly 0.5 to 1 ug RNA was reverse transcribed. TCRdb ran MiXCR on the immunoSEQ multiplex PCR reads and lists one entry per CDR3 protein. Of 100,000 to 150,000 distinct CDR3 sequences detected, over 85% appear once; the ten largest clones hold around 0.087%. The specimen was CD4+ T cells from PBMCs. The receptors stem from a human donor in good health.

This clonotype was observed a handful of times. The CDR3 region is CASSPRTGYGYTF. For the CDR3, the DNA is TGTGCCAGCTCACCTCGGACAGGGTATGGCTACACCTTC. The chain uses TRBV18 and TRBJ1-2; 8 bases map to TRBD1. CDR3 length: 13 amino acids. V gave up 3 bases and J gave up 5 bases; unmatched junction bases: 2. Looked up from germline, CDR1 is KGHSH and CDR2 is LQKENI.

The CDR3 DNA reads as TGTGCCAGCAGCCTTCTAGCGGGAGCGATCTACAATGAGCAGTTCTTC. The encoded protein is CASSLLAGAIYNEQFF. The chain joins TRBV14 to TRBJ2-1; 10 positions match TRBD2. Per the germline V gene, CDR1 is SGHDN and CDR2 is FVKESK. The CDR3 loop spans 16 amino acids. Losses at the gene ends were 4 bases for V and 3 bases for J; bases not matched to a gene: 6. Full variable domain (outside the CDR3, taken from reference TRBV14 and TRBJ2-1): EAGVTQFPSHSVIEKGQTVTLRCDPISGHDNLYWYRRVMGKEIKFLLHFVKESKQDESGMPNNRFLAERTGGTYSTLKVQPAELEDSGVYFCASSLLAGAIYNEQFFGPGTRLTVL.

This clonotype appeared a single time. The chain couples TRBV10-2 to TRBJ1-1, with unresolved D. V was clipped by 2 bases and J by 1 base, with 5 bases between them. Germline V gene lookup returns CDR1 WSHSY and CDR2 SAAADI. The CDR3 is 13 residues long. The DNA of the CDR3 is TGCGCCAGCAGTGAGACCGGGAACACTGAAGCTTTCTTT. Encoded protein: CASSETGNTEAFF.

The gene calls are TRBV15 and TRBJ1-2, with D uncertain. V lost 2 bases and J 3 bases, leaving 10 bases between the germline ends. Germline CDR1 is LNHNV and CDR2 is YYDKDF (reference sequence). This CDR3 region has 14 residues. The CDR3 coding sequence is TGTGCCACCAGCAGACCCGGCGGCTACTATGGCTACACCTTC. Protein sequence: CATSRPGGYYGYTF.

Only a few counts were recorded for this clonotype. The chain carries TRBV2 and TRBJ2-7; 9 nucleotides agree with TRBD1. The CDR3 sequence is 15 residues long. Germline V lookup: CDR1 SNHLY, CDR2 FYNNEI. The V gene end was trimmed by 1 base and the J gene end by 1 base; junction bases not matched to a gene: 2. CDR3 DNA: TGTGCCAGCAGTGAAGGGGGACAGGGTTCCTACGAGCAGTACTTC. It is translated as CASSEGGQGSYEQYF.

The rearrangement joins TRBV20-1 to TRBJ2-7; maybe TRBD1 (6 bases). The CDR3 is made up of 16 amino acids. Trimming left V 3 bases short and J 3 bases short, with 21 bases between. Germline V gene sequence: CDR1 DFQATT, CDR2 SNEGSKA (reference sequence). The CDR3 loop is CSARPPGGGEYYEQYF. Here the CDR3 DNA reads TGCAGTGCTAGGCCCCCTGGGGGCGGCGAATACTACGAGCAGTACTTC.

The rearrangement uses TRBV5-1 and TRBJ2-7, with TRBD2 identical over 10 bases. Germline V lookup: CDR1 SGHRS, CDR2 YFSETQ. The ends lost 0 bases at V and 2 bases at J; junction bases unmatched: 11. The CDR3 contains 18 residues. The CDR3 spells CASSLEGTSAMGAYEQYF. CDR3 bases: TGCGCCAGCAGCTTGGAAGGGACTAGCGCGATGGGGGCCTACGAGCAGTACTTC.

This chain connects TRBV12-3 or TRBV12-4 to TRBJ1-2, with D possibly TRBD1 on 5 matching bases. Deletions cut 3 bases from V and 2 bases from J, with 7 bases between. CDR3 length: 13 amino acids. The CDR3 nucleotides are TGTGCCAGCAGTTTGACAGCAAACTATGGCTACACCTTC. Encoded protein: CASSLTANYGYTF.

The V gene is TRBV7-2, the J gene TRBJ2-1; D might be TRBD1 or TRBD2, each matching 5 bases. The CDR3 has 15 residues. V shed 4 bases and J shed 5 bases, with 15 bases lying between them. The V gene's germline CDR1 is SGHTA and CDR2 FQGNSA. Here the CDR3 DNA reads TGTGCCAGCAGCTCGACCGGGACGGTACACAATGAGCAGTTCTTC. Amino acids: CASSSTGTVHNEQFF.

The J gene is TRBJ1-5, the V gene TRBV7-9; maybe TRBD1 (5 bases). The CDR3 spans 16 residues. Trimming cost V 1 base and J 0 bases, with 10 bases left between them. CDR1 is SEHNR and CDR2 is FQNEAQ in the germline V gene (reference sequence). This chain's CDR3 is CASSLGDGASNQPQHF. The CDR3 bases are TGTGCCAGCAGCTTAGGGGACGGGGCTAGCAATCAGCCCCAGCATTTT.

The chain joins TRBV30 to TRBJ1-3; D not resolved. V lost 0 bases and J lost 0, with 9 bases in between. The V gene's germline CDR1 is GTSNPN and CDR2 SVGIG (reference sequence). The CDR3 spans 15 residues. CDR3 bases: TGTGCCTGGAGTGTAGCAGGTCTCTCTGGAAACACCATATATTTT. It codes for CAWSVAGLSGNTIYF.

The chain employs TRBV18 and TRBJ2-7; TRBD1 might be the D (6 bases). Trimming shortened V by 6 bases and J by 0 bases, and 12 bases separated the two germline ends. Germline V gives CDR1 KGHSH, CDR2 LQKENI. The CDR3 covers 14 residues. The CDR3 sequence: CASSLDSSSYEQYF. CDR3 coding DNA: TGTGCCAGCTCGCTGGACAGCAGCTCCTACGAGCAGTACTTC.

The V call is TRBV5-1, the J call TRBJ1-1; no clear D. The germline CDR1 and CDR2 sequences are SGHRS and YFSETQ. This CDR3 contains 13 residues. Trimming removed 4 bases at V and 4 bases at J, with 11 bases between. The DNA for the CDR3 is TGCGCCAGCAGCGTCGACTTGGGCACTGAAGCTTTCTTT. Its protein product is CASSVDLGTEAFF.

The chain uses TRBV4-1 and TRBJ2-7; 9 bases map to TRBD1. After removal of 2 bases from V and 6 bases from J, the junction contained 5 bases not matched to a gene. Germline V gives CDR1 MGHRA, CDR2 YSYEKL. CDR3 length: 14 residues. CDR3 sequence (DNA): TGCGCCAGCAGCCAACCCGGGACAGGGCCCGAGCAGTACTTC. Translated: CASSQPGTGPEQYF.

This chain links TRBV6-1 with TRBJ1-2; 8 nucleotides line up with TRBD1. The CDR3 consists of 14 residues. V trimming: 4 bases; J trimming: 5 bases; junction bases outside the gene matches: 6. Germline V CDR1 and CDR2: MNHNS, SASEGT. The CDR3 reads CASSVTDRVYGYTF. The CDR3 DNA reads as TGTGCCAGCAGTGTTACGGACAGGGTTTATGGCTACACCTTC.

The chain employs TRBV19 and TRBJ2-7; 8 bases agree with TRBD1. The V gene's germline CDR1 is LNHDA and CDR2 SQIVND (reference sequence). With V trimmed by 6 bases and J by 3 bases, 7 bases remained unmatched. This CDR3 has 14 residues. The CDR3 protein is CASSSQGALYEQYF. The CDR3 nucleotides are TGTGCCAGTAGCTCGCAGGGGGCTCTCTACGAGCAGTACTTC.

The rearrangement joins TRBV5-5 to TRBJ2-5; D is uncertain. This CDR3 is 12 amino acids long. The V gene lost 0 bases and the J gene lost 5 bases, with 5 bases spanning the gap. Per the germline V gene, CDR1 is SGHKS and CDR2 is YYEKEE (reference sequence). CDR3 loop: CASSLAWETQYF. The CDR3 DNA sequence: TGTGCCAGCAGCTTGGCCTGGGAGACCCAGTACTTC.

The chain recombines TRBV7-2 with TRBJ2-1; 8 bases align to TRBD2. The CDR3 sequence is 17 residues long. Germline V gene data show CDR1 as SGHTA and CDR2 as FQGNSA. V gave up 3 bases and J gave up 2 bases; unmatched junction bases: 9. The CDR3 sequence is CASSFGSGMRTYNEQFF. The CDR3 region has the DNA TGTGCCAGCAGCTTTGGTAGCGGGATGCGGACCTACAATGAGCAGTTCTTC.

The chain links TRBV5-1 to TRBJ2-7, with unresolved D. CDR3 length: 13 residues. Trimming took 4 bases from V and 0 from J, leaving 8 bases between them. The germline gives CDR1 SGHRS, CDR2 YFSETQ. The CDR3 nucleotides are TGCGCCAGCAGCGCGACCAGCTCCTACGAGCAGTACTTC. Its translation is CASSATSSYEQYF.

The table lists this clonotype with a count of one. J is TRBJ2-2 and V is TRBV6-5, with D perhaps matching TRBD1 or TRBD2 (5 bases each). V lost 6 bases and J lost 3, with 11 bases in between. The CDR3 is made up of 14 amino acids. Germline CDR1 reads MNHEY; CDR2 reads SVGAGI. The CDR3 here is CASRGPFDTGELFF. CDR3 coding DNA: TGTGCCAGCAGGGGACCCTTTGACACCGGGGAGCTGTTTTTT.

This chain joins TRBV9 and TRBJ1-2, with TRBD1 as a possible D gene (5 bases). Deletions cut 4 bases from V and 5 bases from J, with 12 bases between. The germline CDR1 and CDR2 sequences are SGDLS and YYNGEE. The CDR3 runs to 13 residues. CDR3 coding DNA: TGTGCCAGCAGCCCGGGGACCTCGTATGGCTACACCTTC. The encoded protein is CASSPGTSYGYTF.

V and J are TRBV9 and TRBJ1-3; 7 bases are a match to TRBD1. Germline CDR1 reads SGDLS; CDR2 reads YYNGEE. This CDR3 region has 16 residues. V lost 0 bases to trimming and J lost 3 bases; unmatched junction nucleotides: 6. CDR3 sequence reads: CASSVGEGASGNTIYF. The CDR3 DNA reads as TGTGCCAGCAGCGTAGGGGAGGGGGCAAGTGGAAACACCATATATTTT.

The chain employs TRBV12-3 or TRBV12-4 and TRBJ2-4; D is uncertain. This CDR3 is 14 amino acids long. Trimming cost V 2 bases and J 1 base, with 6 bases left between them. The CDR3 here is CASSLRHAKNIQYF. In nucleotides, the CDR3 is TGTGCCAGCAGTTTAAGGCATGCCAAAAACATTCAGTACTTC.

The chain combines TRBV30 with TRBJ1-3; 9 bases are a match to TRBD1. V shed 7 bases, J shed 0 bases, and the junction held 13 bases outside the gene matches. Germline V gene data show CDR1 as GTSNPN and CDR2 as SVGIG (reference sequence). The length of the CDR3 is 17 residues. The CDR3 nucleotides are TGTGCCTCGCGGGACAGGGCGTTATTGTCCTCTGGAAACACCATATATTTT. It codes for CASRDRALLSSGNTIYF.

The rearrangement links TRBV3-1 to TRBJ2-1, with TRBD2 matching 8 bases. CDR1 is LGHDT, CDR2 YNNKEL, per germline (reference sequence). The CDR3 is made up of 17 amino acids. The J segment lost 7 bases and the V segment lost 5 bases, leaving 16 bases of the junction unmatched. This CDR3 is CASSALRGAGAQNEQFF. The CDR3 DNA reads TGTGCCAGCAGCGCCCTTAGGGGAGCGGGGGCGCAAAATGAGCAGTTCTTC.

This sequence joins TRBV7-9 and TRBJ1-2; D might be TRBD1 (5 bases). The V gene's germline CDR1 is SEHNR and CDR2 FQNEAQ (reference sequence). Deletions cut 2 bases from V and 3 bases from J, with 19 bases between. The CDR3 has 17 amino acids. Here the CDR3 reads CASSLNLAGRAYYGYTF. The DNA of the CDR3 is TGTGCCAGCAGCTTAAACCTTGCGGGCAGGGCCTACTATGGCTACACCTTC. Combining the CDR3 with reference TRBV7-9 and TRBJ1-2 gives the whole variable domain DTGVSQNPRHKITKRGQNVTFRCDPISEHNRLYWYRQTLGQGPEFLTYFQNEAQLEKSRLLSDRFSAERPKGSFSTLEIQRTEQGDSAMYLCASSLNLAGRAYYGYTFGSGTRLTVV.

The DNA for the CDR3 is TGCAGTGCTAGATCAGGACAGGGGTTCGCTGGCTACACCTTC. Translation: CSARSGQGFAGYTF. This rearrangement joins TRBV20-1 to TRBJ1-2; 9 positions agree with TRBD1. The CDR3 is 14 residues long. Germline V gives CDR1 DFQATT, CDR2 SNEGSKA (reference sequence). After removal of 2 bases from V and 7 bases from J, the junction contained 8 bases not matched to a gene.

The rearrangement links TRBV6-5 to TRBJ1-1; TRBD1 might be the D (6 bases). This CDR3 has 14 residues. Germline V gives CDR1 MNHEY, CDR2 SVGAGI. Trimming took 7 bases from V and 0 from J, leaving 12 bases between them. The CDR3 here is CASKLQGVNTEAFF. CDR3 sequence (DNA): TGTGCCAGCAAATTACAGGGCGTGAACACTGAAGCTTTCTTT.

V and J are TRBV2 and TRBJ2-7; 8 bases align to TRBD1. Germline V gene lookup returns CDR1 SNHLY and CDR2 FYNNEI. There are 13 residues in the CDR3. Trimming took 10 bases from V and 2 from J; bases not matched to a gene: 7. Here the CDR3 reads CANSRDRPYEQYF. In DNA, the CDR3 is TGTGCCAACTCCAGGGACAGGCCCTACGAGCAGTACTTC.

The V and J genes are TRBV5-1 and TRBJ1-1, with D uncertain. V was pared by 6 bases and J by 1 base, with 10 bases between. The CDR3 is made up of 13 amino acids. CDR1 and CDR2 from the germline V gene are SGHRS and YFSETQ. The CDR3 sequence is CASTTDRNTEAFF. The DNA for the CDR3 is TGCGCCAGCACCACGGACCGGAACACTGAAGCTTTCTTT. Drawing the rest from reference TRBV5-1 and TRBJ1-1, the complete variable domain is KAGVTQTPRYLIKTRGQQVTLSCSPISGHRSVSWYQQTPGQGLQFLFEYFSETQRNKGNFPGRFSGRQFSNSRSEMNVSTLELGDSALYLCASTTDRNTEAFFGQGTRLTVV.

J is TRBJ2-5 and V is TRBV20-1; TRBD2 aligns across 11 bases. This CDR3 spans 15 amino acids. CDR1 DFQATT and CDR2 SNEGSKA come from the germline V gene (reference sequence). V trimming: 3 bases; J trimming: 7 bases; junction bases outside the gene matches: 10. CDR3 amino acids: CSASTTSGKLGTQYF. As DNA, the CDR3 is TGCAGTGCTAGTACGACTAGCGGGAAGCTGGGGACCCAGTACTTC.

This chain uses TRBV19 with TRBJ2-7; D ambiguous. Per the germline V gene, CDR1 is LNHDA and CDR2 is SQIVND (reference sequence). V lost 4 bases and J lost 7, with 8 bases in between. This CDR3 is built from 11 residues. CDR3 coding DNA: TGTGCCAGTAGTACTTCGTGGGAGCAGTACTTC. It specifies CASSTSWEQYF.